A single sample is the source of the 6 T cell receptor beta chains below, sequenced in a study of T cells and copy number aberrations in small-cell lung cancer (dated by TCRdb to the early 2020s). Libraries were built with the immunoSEQ multiplex PCR assay. In TCRdb, the immuneACCESS table is reduced to in-frame sequences with V and J assigned. These tables do not hold every clone; where another copy was compared, an unresolved V gene accounts for under half, and the others remain unexplained. In this sample the table shows about 2,600 clones, more than 70% of which occur a single time. The ten top clones hold roughly 10% of the sample. Specimen: normal tissue next to the tumor. These receptor sequences come from a man between 65 and 85 years old with small cell lung cancer.

This clone is large (0.1 to 1%) in the sample. The chain employs TRBV5-4 and TRBJ1-4; 9 nucleotides align to TRBD1. CDR3 length: 16 residues. The trim removed 4 bases at V and 7 bases at J, leaving 11 bases unmatched. The germline V gene has CDR1 SGHNT and CDR2 YYREEE (reference sequence). CDR3 in amino acids: CASSLRGQGTREKLFF. In nucleotides, the CDR3 is TGTGCCAGCAGCCTGCGAGGACAGGGGACCCGTGAAAAACTGTTTTTT.

This clone has just one count. The V call is TRBV5-1, the J call TRBJ2-2; D is unresolved. CDR1 and CDR2 (germline): SGHRS, YFSETQ. V shed 4 bases and J shed 4 bases, with 11 bases lying between them. This CDR3 has 14 residues. The CDR3 DNA sequence: TGCGCCAGCAGCCAGTGGGCTAGCACCGGGGAGCTGTTTTTT. Residues: CASSQWASTGELFF.

This rearrangement joins TRBV28 to TRBJ1-1, with D perhaps matching TRBD1 (6 bases). Trimming removed 0 bases from V and 0 bases from J, with 8 bases in between. The CDR3 runs 15 residues. The germline CDR1 and CDR2 sequences are MDHEN and SYDVKM. CDR3 sequence (DNA): TGTGCCAGCAGTTTATGGCAGGGGTTGAACACTGAAGCTTTCTTT. Protein product: CASSLWQGLNTEAFF.

V and J are TRBV5-1 and TRBJ2-7; 9 nucleotides line up with TRBD2. CDR1 and CDR2 from the germline V gene are SGHRS and YFSETQ. This CDR3 contains 14 residues. Trimming removed 5 bases from V and 3 bases from J; junction bases left unmatched: 6. CDR3 bases: TGCGCCAGCAGAATAAGACTAGCGGACTACGAGCAGTACTTC. Amino acid sequence: CASRIRLADYEQYF.

The J gene is TRBJ1-5, the V gene TRBV19; maybe TRBD1 (5 bases). CDR3 length equals 14 residues. Trimming stripped 3 bases from V and 6 bases from J, with 12 bases between. Per germline, CDR1 LNHDA and CDR2 SQIVND (reference sequence). The CDR3: CASSIKGEGQPQHF. The CDR3 nucleotides are TGTGCCAGTAGTATTAAAGGGGAGGGTCAGCCCCAGCATTTT. The full variable domain, its missing parts supplied by reference TRBV19 and TRBJ1-5, is DGGITQSPKYLFRKEGQNVTLSCEQNLNHDAMYWYRQDPGQGLRLIYYSQIVNDFQKGDIAEGYSVSREKKESFPLTVTSAQKNPTAFYLCASSIKGEGQPQHFGDGTRLSIL.

The rearrangement joins TRBV29-1 to TRBJ1-2, with a weak D call TRBD1 (5 bases). Germline assignment: CDR1 SQVTM and CDR2 ANQGSEA. This CDR3 is 12 amino acids long. V was shortened by 5 bases and J by 10 bases, with 17 bases between the two germline ends. CDR3 residues: CSVLRDGRVYTF. The CDR3 bases are TGCAGCGTTCTCCGGGACGGACGGGTCTACACCTTC.